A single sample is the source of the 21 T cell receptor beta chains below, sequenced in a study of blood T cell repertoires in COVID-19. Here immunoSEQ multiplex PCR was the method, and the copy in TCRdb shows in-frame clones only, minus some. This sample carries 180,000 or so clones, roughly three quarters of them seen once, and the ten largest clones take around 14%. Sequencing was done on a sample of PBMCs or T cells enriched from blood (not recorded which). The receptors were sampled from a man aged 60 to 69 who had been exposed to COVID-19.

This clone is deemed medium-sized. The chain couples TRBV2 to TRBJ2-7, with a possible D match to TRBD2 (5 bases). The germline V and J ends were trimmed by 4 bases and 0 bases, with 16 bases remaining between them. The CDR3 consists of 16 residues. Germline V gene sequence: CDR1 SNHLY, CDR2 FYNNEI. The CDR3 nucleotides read TGTGCCAGCAGTGGGGCGGCAGCGGACCTCTCCTACGAGCAGTACTTC. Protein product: CASSGAAADLSYEQYF.

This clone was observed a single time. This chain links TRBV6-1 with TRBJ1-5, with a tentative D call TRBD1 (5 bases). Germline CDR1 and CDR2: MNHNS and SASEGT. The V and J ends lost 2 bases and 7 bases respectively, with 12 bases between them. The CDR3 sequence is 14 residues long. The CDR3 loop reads CASSETQGGQPQHF. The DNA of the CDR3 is TGTGCCAGCAGTGAAACGCAGGGAGGACAGCCCCAGCATTTT.

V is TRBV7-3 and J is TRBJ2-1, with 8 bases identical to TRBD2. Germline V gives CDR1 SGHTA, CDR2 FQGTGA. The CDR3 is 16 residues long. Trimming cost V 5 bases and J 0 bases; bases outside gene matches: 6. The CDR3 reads CASSPGRASSYNEQFF. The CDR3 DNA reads TGTGCCAGCAGCCCCGGGAGGGCCAGCTCCTACAATGAGCAGTTCTTC.

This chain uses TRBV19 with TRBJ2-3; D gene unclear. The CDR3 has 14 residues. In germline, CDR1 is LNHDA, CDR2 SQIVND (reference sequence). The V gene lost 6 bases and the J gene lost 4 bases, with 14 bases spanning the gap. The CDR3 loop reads CASRERLKSDTQYF. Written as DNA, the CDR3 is TGTGCCAGTAGAGAGCGACTTAAATCAGATACGCAGTATTTT.

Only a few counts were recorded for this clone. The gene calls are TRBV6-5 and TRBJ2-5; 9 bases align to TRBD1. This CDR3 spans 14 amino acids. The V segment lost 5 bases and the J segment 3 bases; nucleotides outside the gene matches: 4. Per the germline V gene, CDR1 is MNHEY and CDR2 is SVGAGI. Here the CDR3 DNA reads TGTGCCAGCAGTCATGGGACAGGGAAAGAGACCCAGTACTTC. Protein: CASSHGTGKETQYF.

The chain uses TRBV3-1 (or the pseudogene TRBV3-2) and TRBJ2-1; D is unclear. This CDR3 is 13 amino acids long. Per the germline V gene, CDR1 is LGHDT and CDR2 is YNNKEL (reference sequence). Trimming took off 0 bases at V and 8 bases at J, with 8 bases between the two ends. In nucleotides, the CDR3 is TGTGCCAGCAGCCAAGAGTTGCGAGATGAGCAGTTCTTC. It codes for CASSQELRDEQFF.

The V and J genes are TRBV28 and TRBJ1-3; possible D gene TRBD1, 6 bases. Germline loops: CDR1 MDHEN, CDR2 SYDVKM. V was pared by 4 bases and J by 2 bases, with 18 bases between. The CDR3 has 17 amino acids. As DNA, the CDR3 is TGTGCCAGCAGTTCTGGCGGGGGCTTCAGGACTGGAAACACCATATATTTT. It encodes CASSSGGGFRTGNTIYF.

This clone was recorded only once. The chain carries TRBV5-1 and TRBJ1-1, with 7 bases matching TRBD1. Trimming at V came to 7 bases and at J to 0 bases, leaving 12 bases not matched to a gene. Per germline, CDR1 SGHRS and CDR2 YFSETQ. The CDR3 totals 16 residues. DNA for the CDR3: TGCGCCAGCGCCTTGACAGGGTCCAGGATGAACACTGAAGCTTTCTTT. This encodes CASALTGSRMNTEAFF.

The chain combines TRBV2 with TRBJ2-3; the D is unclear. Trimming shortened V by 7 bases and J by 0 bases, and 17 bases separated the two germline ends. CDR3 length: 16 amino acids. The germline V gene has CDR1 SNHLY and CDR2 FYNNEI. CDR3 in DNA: TGTGCCAGCACCCTGACCGACAACTTCAGCACAGATACGCAGTATTTT. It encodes CASTLTDNFSTDTQYF.

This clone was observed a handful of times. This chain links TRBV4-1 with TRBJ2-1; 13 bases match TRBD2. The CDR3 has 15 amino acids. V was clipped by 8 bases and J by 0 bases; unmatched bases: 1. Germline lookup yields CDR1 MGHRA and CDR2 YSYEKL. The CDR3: CASGTSGTSYNEQFF. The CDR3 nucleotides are TGCGCCAGCGGGACTAGCGGGACCTCCTACAATGAGCAGTTCTTC.

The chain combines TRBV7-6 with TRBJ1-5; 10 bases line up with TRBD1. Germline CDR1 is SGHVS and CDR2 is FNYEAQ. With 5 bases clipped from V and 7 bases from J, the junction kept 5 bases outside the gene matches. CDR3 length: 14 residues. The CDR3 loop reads CASSLGQGQQPQHF. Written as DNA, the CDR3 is TGTGCCAGCAGCCTGGGACAGGGGCAACAGCCCCAGCATTTT.

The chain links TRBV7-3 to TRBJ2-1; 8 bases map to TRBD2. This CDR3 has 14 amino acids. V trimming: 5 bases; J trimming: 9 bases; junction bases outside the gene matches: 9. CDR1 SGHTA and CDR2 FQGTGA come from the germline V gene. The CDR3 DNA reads TGTGCCAGCAGCCCCCAACGGGGGGGCGGTGAGCAGTTCTTC. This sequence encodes CASSPQRGGGEQFF.

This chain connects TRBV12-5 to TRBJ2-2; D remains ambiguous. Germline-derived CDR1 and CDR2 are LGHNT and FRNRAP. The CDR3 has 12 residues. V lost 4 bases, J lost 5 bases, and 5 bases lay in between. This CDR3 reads CASGSTTGELFF. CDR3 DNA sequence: TGTGCTAGTGGTTCGACTACCGGGGAGCTGTTTTTT.

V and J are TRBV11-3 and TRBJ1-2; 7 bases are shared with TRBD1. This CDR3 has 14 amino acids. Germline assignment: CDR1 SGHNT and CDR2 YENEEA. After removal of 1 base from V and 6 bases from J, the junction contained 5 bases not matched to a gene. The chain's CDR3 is CASSLVTGTHGYTF. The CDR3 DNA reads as TGTGCCAGCAGCTTAGTGACAGGGACCCATGGCTACACCTTC.

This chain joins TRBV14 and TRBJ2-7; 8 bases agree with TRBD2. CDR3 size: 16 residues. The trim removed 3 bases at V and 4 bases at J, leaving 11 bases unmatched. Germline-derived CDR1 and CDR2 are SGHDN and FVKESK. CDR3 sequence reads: CASSHPGGGSGYEQYF. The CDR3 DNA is TGTGCCAGCAGCCACCCCGGGGGGGGTAGTGGTTACGAGCAGTACTTC. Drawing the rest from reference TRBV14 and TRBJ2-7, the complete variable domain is EAGVTQFPSHSVIEKGQTVTLRCDPISGHDNLYWYRRVMGKEIKFLLHFVKESKQDESGMPNNRFLAERTGGTYSTLKVQPAELEDSGVYFCASSHPGGGSGYEQYFGPGTRLTVT.

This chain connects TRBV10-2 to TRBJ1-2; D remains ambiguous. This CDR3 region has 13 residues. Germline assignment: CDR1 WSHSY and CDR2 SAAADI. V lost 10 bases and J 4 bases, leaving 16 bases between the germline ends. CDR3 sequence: CATRKDTAYGYTF. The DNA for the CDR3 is TGCGCCACCCGGAAAGACACTGCCTATGGCTACACCTTC.

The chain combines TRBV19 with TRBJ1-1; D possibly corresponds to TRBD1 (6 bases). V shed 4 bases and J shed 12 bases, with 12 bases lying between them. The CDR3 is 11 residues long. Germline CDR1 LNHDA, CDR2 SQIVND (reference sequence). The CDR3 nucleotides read TGTGCCAGTAGTAGGTCAGGGGTTACTTTCTTT. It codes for CASSRSGVTFF.

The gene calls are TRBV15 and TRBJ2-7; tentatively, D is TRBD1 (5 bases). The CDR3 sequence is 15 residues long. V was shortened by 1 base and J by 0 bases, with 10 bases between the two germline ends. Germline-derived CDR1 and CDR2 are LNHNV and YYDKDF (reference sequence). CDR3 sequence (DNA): TGTGCCACCAGCAGAGTGGGGCAGAGCTCCTACGAGCAGTACTTC. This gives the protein CATSRVGQSSYEQYF.

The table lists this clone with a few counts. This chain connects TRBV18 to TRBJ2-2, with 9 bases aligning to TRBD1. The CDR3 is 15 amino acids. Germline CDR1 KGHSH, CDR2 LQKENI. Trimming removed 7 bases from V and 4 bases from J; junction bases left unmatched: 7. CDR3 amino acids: CASFPGTGSTGELFF. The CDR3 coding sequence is TGTGCCAGCTTCCCCGGGACAGGGAGCACCGGGGAGCTGTTTTTT.

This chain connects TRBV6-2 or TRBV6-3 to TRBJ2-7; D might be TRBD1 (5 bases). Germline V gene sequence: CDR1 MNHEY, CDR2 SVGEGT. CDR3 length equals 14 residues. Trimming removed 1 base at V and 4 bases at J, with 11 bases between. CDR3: CASSYYRSQYEQYF. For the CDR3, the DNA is TGTGCCAGCAGTTACTACAGGAGCCAGTACGAGCAGTACTTC.

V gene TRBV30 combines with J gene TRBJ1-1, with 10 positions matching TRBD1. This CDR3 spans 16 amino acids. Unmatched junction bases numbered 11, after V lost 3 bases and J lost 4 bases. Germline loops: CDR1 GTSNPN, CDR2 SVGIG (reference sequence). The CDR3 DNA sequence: TGTGCCTGGAGCTCGGGACAGGGGATTTTCGTCACTGAAGCTTTCTTT. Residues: CAWSSGQGIFVTEAFF.